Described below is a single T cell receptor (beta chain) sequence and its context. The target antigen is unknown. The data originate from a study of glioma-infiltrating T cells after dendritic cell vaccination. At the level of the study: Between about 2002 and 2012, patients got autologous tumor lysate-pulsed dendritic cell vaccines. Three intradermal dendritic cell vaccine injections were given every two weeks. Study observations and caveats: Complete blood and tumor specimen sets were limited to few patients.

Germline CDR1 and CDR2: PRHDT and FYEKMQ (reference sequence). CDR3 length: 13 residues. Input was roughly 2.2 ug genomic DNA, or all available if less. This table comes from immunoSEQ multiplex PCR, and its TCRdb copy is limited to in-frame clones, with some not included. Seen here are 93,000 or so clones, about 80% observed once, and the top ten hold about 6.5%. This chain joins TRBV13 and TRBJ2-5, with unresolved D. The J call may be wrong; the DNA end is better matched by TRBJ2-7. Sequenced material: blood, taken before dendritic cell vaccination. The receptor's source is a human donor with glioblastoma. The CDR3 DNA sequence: TGTGCCAGCAGCTTAGCCGGTACCTACGAGCAGTACTTC. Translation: CASSLAGTYEQYF.